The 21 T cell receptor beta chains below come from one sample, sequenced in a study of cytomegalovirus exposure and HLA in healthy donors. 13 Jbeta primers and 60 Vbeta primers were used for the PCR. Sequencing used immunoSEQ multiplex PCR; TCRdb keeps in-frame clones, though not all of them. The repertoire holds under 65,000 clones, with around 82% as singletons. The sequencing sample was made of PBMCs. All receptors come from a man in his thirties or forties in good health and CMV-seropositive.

As DNA, the CDR3 is TGTGCCTGGAGTGTAGGGGATTCCTACGAGCAGTACTTC. Translating gives CAWSVGDSYEQYF. The chain has TRBV30 and TRBJ2-7; TRBD1 is a possible D gene (5 bases). V lost 0 bases and J lost 1, with 7 bases in between. CDR3 size: 13 residues. Per the germline V gene, CDR1 is GTSNPN and CDR2 is SVGIG (reference sequence).

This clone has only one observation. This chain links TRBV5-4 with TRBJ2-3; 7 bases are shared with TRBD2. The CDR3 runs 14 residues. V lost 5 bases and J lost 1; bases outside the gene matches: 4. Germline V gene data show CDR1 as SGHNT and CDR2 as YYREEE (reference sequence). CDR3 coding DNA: TGTGCCAGCAGGGCGGGGGTGGGCACAGATACGCAGTATTTT. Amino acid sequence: CASRAGVGTDTQYF.

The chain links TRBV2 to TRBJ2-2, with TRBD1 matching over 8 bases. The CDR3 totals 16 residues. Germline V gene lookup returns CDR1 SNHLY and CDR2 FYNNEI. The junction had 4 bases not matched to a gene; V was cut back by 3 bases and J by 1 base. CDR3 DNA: TGTGCCAGCAGTGAGCCCGGGACAGGGAACACCGGGGAGCTGTTTTTT. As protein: CASSEPGTGNTGELFF.

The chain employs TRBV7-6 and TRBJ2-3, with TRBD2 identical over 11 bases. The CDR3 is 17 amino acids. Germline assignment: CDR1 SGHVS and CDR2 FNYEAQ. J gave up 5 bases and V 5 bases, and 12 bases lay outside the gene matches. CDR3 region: CASSPSLAGGEGDTQYF. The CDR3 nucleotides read TGTGCCAGCAGCCCCAGTCTAGCGGGGGGCGAAGGAGATACGCAGTATTTT.

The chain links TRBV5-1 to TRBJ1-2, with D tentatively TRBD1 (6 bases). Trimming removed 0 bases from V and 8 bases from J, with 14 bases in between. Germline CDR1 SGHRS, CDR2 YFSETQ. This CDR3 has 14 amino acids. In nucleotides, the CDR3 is TGCGCCAGCAGCTTGGAGGCAGGGGACGTAGGCTACACCTTC. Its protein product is CASSLEAGDVGYTF.

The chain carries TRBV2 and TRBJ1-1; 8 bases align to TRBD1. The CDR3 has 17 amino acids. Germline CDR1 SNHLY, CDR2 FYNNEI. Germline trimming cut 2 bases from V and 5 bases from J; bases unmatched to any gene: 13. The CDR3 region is CASSETRRGRGQTEAFF. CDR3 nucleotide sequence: TGTGCCAGCAGTGAAACCCGCAGGGGGCGCGGTCAGACTGAAGCTTTCTTT. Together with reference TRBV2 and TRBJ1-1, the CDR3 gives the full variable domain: EPEVTQTPSHQVTQMGQEVILRCVPISNHLYFYWYRQILGQKVEFLVSFYNNEISEKSEIFDDQFSVERPDGSNFTLKIRSTKLEDSAMYFCASSETRRGRGQTEAFFGQGTRLTVV.

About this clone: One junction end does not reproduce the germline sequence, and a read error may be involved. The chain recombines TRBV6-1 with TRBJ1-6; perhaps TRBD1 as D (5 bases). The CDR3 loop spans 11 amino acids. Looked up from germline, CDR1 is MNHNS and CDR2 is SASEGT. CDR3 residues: CASSERDFGLF. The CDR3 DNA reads TGTGCCAGCAGTGAGAGGGACTTCGGATTGTTT.

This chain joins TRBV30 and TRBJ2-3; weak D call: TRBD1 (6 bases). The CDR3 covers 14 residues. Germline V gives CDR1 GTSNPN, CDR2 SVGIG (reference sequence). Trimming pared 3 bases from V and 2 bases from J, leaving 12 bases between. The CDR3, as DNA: TGTGCCTGGAGCGCGACAGGATACACAGATACGCAGTATTTT. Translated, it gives CAWSATGYTDTQYF.

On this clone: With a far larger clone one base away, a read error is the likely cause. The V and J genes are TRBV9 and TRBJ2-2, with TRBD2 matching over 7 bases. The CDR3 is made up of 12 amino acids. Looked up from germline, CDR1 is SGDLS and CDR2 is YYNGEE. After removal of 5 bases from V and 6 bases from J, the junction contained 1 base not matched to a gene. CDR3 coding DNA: TGTGCCAGCAGTCGGGAGGCCGGGGAGCTGTTTTTT. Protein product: CASSREAGELFF. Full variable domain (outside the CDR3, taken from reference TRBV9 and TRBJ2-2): DSGVTQTPKHLITATGQRVTLRCSPRSGDLSVYWYQQSLDQGLQFLIQYYNGEERAKGNILERFSAQQFPDLHSELNLSSLELGDSALYFCASSREAGELFFGEGSRLTVL.

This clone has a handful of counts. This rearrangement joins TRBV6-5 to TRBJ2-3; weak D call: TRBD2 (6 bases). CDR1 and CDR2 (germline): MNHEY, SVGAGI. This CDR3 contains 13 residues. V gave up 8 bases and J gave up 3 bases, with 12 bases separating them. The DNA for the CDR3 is TGTGCCAGCCGGGACTCGAGTACAGATACGCAGTATTTT. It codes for CASRDSSTDTQYF.

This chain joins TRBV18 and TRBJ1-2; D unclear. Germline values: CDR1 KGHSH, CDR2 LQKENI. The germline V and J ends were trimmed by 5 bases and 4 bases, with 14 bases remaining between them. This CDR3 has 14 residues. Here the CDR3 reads CASSSQDYSYGYTF. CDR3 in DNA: TGTGCCAGCTCAAGCCAGGACTATTCCTATGGCTACACCTTC.

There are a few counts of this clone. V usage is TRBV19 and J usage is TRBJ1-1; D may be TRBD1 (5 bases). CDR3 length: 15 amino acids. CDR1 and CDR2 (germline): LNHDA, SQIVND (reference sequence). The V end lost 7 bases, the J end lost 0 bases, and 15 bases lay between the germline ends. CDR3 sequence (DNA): TGTGCCAGTATCCCCCTGGCCAGGGTGAACACTGAAGCTTTCTTT. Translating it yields CASIPLARVNTEAFF.

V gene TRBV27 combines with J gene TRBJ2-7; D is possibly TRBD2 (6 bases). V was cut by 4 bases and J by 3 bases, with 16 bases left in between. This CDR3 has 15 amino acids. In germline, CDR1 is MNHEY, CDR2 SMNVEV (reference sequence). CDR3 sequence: CASSSIYGGNYEQYF. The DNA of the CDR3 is TGTGCCAGCAGTTCAATCTATGGCGGGAACTACGAGCAGTACTTC.

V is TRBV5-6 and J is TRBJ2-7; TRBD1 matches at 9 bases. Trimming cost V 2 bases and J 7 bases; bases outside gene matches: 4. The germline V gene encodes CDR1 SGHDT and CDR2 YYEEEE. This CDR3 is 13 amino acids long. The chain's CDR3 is CASSLYRGQEQYF. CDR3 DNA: TGTGCCAGCAGCTTATACAGGGGGCAAGAGCAGTACTTC.

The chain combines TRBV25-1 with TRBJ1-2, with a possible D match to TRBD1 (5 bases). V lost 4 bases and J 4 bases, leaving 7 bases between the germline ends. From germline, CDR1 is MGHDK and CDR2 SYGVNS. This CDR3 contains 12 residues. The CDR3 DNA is TGTGCCAGCAGTGGACAGCTCTATGGCTACACCTTC. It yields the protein CASSGQLYGYTF.

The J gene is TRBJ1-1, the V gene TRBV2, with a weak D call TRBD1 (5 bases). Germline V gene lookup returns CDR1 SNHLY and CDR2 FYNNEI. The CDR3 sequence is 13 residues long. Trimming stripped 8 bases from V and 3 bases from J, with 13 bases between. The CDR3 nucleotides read TGTGCCAGCCGATGGGGCGCTGACACTGAAGCTTTCTTT. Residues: CASRWGADTEAFF.

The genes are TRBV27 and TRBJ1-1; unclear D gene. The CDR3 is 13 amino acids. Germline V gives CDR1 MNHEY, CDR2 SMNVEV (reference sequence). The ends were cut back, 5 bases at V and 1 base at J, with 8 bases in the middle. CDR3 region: CASSNRPNTEAFF. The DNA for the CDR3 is TGTGCCAGCAGTAACAGACCGAACACTGAAGCTTTCTTT.

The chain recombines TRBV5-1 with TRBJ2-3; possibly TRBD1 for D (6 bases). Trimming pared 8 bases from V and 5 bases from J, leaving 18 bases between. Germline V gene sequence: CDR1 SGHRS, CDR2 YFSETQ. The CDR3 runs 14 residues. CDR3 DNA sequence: TGCGCCAGTGGAACCGGGACACCCCTAGATACGCAGTATTTT. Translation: CASGTGTPLDTQYF.

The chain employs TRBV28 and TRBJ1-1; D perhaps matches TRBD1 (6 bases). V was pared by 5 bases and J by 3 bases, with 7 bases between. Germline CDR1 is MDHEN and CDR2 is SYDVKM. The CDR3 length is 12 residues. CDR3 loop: CASSGTYTEAFF. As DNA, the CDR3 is TGTGCCAGCAGTGGGACATACACTGAAGCTTTCTTT.

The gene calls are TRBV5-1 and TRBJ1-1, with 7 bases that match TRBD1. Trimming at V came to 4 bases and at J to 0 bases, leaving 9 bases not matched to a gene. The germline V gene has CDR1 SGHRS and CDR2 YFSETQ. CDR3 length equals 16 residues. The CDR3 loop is CASSISLDRVNTEAFF. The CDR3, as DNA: TGCGCCAGCAGCATCTCACTCGACAGGGTGAACACTGAAGCTTTCTTT.

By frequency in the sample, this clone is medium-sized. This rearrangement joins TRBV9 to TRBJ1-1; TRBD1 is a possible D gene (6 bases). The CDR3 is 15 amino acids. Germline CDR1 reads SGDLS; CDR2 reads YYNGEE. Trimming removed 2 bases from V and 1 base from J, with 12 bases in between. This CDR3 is CASSVRGNPNTEAFF. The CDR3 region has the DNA TGTGCCAGCAGCGTGAGGGGGAATCCGAACACTGAAGCTTTCTTT.